The clone carrying this TCR beta chain was detected only a few times. Its antigen is unknown. The record originates from a study of T-cell reconstitution after alpha-beta-depleted transplantation in children. Study results and limitations: Reports say that about two months after transplant, the alpha-beta T cells came out of several hundred graft clones that had expanded.

Germline CDR1 and CDR2: SEHNR and FQNEAQ (reference sequence). The ends were cut back, 5 bases at V and 4 bases at J, with 20 bases in the middle. CDR3 length: 16 amino acids. Using unique molecular identifiers, the investigators prepared the TCRbeta library. In TCRdb, the PCR reads were re-called with MiXCR into one record per CDR3 protein. The data hold 7,000 to 9,500 distinct CDR3 sequences, with approximately 31% observed a single time. This clonotype was obtained from a boy younger than two who had a stem cell transplant for SCID, so the T cells may come from the graft donor. Sample: peripheral blood, taken 60 days after TCRalphabeta/CD19-depleted stem cell transplant. The rearrangement links TRBV7-9 to TRBJ1-2, with D possibly being TRBD1 (6 bases). The CDR3 DNA sequence: TGTGCCAGCAGCGCCACCCACAGGGAATCTACCTATGGCTACACCTTC. Encoded protein: CASSATHRESTYGYTF.